Each of the 18 T cell receptor beta chains below was sequenced from the same sample in a study of PD-1 blockade in classical Hodgkin lymphoma. TCRdb's table, derived via immunoSEQ multiplex PCR, lists solely in-frame clones and lacks some. The data contain around 12,000 clones, approximately 79% of them singletons. Each of the patients experienced relapse following autologous stem cell transplantation, and their brentuximab vedotin exposure differed. Thawed PBMCs underwent magnetic negative selection to obtain purified CD8+ T cells. This sample comprised CD8+ T cells from blood, obtained at baseline. The receptors were sampled from a human donor with classical Hodgkin lymphoma.

The chain has TRBV9 and TRBJ1-1; 11 bases align to TRBD1. Losses at the gene ends were 3 bases for V and 3 bases for J; bases not matched to a gene: 7. In germline, CDR1 is SGDLS, CDR2 YYNGEE. The CDR3 contains 16 residues. The CDR3: CASSAGQGARDTEAFF. In nucleotides, the CDR3 is TGTGCCAGCAGCGCCGGACAGGGGGCGAGGGACACTGAAGCTTTCTTT.

This clone was detected a few times. The genes are TRBV29-1 and TRBJ1-1; maybe TRBD1 (6 bases). Germline V gene lookup returns CDR1 SQVTM and CDR2 ANQGSEA. The CDR3 sequence is 14 residues long. With 1 base removed from V and 2 bases from J, the gap between germline ends came to 11 bases. Here the CDR3 reads CSVEAGQLNTEAFF. In DNA, the CDR3 is TGCAGCGTTGAAGCAGGACAGCTCAACACTGAAGCTTTCTTT.

The CDR3 nucleotides are TGTGCCAGCAGCCAATCCCCGGGGGGGACTAATGAAAAACTGTTTTTT. Protein sequence: CASSQSPGGTNEKLFF. The V gene is TRBV4-2, the J gene TRBJ1-4, with a tentative D call TRBD1 (5 bases). Trimming took off 2 bases at V and 2 bases at J, with 12 bases between the two ends. Germline assignment: CDR1 LGHNA and CDR2 YNFKEQ. This CDR3 is built from 16 residues.

This chain joins TRBV23-1 and TRBJ2-7; D is undetermined. TRBV23-1 is reported as an ORF; its role is uncertain. The CDR3 extends over 14 amino acids. V was clipped by 6 bases and J by 4 bases, with 16 bases between them. CDR3 residues: CASSRIDRYYEQYF. CDR3 bases: TGCGCCAGCAGCCGAATAGACCGGTATTACGAGCAGTACTTC.

The gene calls are TRBV19 and TRBJ2-5; 13 bases line up with TRBD2. The CDR3 is 16 amino acids. V shed 4 bases, J shed 5 bases, and the junction held 7 bases outside the gene matches. CDR1 is LNHDA, CDR2 SQIVND, per germline (reference sequence). CDR3 amino acids: CASSRRLAGGRETQYF. CDR3 DNA sequence: TGTGCCAGTAGTAGAAGACTAGCGGGGGGCAGGGAGACCCAGTACTTC.

J is TRBJ1-2 and V is TRBV19, with D possibly being TRBD1 (5 bases). Germline V gene lookup returns CDR1 LNHDA and CDR2 SQIVND (reference sequence). V was pared by 4 bases and J by 6 bases, with 24 bases between. The CDR3 length is 17 residues. The CDR3 region has the DNA TGTGCCAGTAGTACCCGGGGACCCAGGGAGGGTGTGGATGGCTACACCTTC. This sequence encodes CASSTRGPREGVDGYTF.

The chain combines TRBV27 with TRBJ2-7; D might be TRBD1 (5 bases). The CDR3 contains 14 residues. Germline lookup yields CDR1 MNHEY and CDR2 SMNVEV (reference sequence). The V gene lost 5 bases and the J gene lost 2 bases, with 13 bases spanning the gap. This CDR3 reads CASSLSDNTYEQYF. As DNA, the CDR3 is TGTGCCAGCAGTCTTTCGGACAACACCTACGAGCAGTACTTC.

This chain uses TRBV27 with TRBJ1-5, with D perhaps matching TRBD1 (6 bases). V lost 1 base and J lost 0, with 13 bases in between. The CDR3 is 17 residues long. From germline, CDR1 is MNHEY and CDR2 SMNVEV (reference sequence). The CDR3 sequence: CASSLLGLQGSNQPQHF. The CDR3 coding sequence is TGTGCCAGCAGTTTATTGGGACTACAGGGTAGCAATCAGCCCCAGCATTTT.

This clone was counted once. The chain combines TRBV14 with TRBJ2-5, with D unresolved. CDR3 length: 13 residues. The V gene's germline CDR1 is SGHDN and CDR2 FVKESK. The V end lost 3 bases, the J end lost 0 bases, and 5 bases lay between the germline ends. CDR3: CASSQGYQETQYF. Here the CDR3 DNA reads TGTGCCAGCAGCCAGGGCTACCAAGAGACCCAGTACTTC.

This chain links TRBV5-1 with TRBJ2-3, with D possibly matching TRBD1 (7 bases). Between the trimmed V and J ends, which lost 2 bases and 3 bases, there was a span of 13 bases. CDR3 length: 15 amino acids. Germline V lookup: CDR1 SGHRS, CDR2 YFSETQ. The CDR3 DNA reads as TGCGCCAGCAGCTTCCAGCAGGGGGGTACAGATACGCAGTATTTT. Its translation is CASSFQQGGTDTQYF.

J is TRBJ1-4 and V is TRBV5-6; 9 bases align to TRBD1. Looked up from germline, CDR1 is SGHDT and CDR2 is YYEEEE. The V and J ends lost 0 bases and 10 bases, in that order; junction bases with no gene match: 4. There are 14 residues in the CDR3. CDR3 region: CASSLGDRDGKLFF. CDR3 in DNA: TGTGCCAGCAGCTTGGGGGACAGGGATGGAAAACTGTTTTTT.

The chain links TRBV6-5 to TRBJ2-7; a possible D gene is TRBD2 (6 bases). V lost 5 bases, J lost 3 bases, and 14 bases lay in between. Germline-derived CDR1 and CDR2 are MNHEY and SVGAGI. This CDR3 is 14 amino acids long. The chain's CDR3 is CASSPQAGIYEQYF. CDR3 nucleotides: TGTGCCAGCAGTCCCCAGGCGGGAATCTACGAGCAGTACTTC.

This chain links TRBV28 with TRBJ2-2, with D hard to call. This CDR3 is built from 14 residues. Looked up from germline, CDR1 is MDHEN and CDR2 is SYDVKM. Trimming took 3 bases from V and 1 from J, leaving 6 bases between them. The DNA of the CDR3 is TGTGCCAGCAGTTTTGCAGGGAACACCGGGGAGCTGTTTTTT. Translating it yields CASSFAGNTGELFF.

The chain has TRBV6-4 and TRBJ1-1; the D is unclear. CDR3 length equals 14 residues. The germline V gene has CDR1 MRHNA and CDR2 SNTAGT. V was pared by 7 bases and J by 1 base, with 13 bases between. The CDR3 loop reads CASKSGPGNTEAFF. DNA for the CDR3: TGTGCCAGCAAGAGCGGGCCTGGGAACACTGAAGCTTTCTTT.

In this sample, this clone turned up once. V gene TRBV7-2 combines with J gene TRBJ2-7, with D maybe TRBD1 (6 bases). Germline loops: CDR1 SGHTA, CDR2 FQGNSA. Deletions cut 5 bases from V and 2 bases from J, with 13 bases between. CDR3 length: 14 residues. This chain's CDR3 is CASSHRDKPYEQYF. The CDR3 region has the DNA TGTGCCAGCAGCCACCGGGACAAGCCCTACGAGCAGTACTTC.

The chain uses TRBV4-3 and TRBJ2-7; TRBD1 matches at 8 bases. Germline CDR1 LGHNA, CDR2 YSLEER. With 4 bases clipped from V and 3 bases from J, the junction kept 5 bases outside the gene matches. The CDR3 runs 14 residues. The CDR3 DNA follows: TGCGCCAGCAGCCCCAGGGGGCTTGTCTACGAGCAGTACTTC. Protein product: CASSPRGLVYEQYF.

The chain combines TRBV4-3 with TRBJ2-7; TRBD1 agrees at 8 bases. Germline V gives CDR1 LGHNA, CDR2 YSLEER. The CDR3 length is 13 residues. V was pared by 4 bases and J by 5 bases, with 4 bases of the junction left unmatched. The CDR3 DNA sequence: TGCGCCAGCAGCCCGACAGGGGTCCACGAGCAGTACTTC. Encoded protein: CASSPTGVHEQYF.

The chain uses TRBV7-9 and TRBJ2-2; 7 bases are shared with TRBD1. The CDR3 is 19 amino acids. J gave up 0 bases and V 7 bases, and 17 bases lay outside the gene matches. The germline gives CDR1 SEHNR, CDR2 FQNEAQ (reference sequence). The CDR3 is CASTTLQSLDRPNTGELFF. The DNA of the CDR3 is TGTGCCAGCACCACATTACAATCATTGGACAGGCCGAACACCGGGGAGCTGTTTTTT.